This T cell receptor (beta chain) was profiled in a study of cytomegalovirus exposure and HLA in healthy donors. Study findings and constraints: It was reported that TCR beta sequences correctly inferred the HLA-A and HLA-B alleles for most subjects. Later analysis identified a missense DCLRE1C variant that was linked to TCR beta V- and J-gene trimming. With further analysis later on, most CMV-associated TCR beta chains appeared HLA-restricted. Accounts indicate the classifier identified cytomegalovirus status with strong specificity and sensitivity.

On this clone itself: Its cognate antigen is unknown.

A multiplex PCR was run with 60 Vbeta primers and 13 Jbeta primers. This table comes from immunoSEQ multiplex PCR, and its TCRdb copy is limited to in-frame clones, with some not included. The table lists about 83,000 clones, 80% to 90% of them singletons. The germline V gene encodes CDR1 MNHNS and CDR2 SASEGT. Trimming shortened V by 3 bases and J by 3 bases, and 8 bases separated the two germline ends. This CDR3 is 13 amino acids long. The clonotype comes from a woman in her 30s in good health and CMV-seronegative. The chain has TRBV6-1 and TRBJ1-1; unclear D gene. Sequenced sample: PBMCs. This CDR3 reads CASSDWGDTEAFF. The CDR3 DNA sequence: TGTGCCAGCAGTGATTGGGGAGACACTGAAGCTTTCTTT.